Here is one TCR beta chain with its context. As handled by the study authors: Nucleated cell counts were estimated from reference gene primer amplification. The method was immunoSEQ multiplex PCR; TCRdb's version includes in-frame clones alone and lacks a portion of them. That table is the source of V, J and clone size, and D and trimming were worked out from the DNA. The sample yields approximately 37,000 clones, over 75% seen once. The source of the sample is a study of blood T cell repertoires in COVID-19. On the study more broadly: Sample material is recorded as cDNA or gDNA derived from T cells, B-cell-depleted T cells, or PBMCs.

The V segment lost 1 base and the J segment 8 bases; nucleotides outside the gene matches: 11. The length of the CDR3 is 16 residues. Germline assignment: CDR1 LGHNT and CDR2 FRNRAP. Sequences were obtained from peripheral blood. This TCR derives from a human donor in a cohort sampled during active COVID-19. The V and J genes are TRBV12-5 and TRBJ2-4; 7 bases agree with TRBD1. CDR3 amino acids: CASGLGRDRVGDIQYF. The DNA for the CDR3 is TGTGCTAGTGGTTTGGGCCGAGACAGGGTTGGAGACATTCAGTACTTC.